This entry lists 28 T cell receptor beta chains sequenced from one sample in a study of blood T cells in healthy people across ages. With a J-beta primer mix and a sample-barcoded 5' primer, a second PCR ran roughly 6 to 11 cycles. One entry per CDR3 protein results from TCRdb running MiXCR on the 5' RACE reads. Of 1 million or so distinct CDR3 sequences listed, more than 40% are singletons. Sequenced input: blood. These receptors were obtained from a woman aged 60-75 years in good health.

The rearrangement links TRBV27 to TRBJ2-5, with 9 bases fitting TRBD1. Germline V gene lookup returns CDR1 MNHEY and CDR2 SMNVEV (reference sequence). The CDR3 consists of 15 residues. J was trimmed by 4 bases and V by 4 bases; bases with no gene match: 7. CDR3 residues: CASSYTGGFGETQYF. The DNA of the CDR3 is TGTGCCAGCAGTTATACAGGGGGCTTCGGAGAGACCCAGTACTTC.

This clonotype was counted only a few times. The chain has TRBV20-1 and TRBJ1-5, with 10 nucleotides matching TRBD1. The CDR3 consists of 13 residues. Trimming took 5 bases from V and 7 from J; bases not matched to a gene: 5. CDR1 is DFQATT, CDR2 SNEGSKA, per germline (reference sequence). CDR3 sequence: CSAGRQGAQPQHF. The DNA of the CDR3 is TGCAGTGCTGGCCGACAGGGGGCCCAGCCCCAGCATTTT.

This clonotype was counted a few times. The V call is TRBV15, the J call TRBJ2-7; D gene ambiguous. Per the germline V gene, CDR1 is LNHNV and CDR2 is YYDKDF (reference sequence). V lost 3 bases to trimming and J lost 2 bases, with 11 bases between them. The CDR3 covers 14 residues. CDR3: CATSSPRNTYEQYF. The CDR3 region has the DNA TGTGCCACCAGCAGCCCTCGGAACACCTACGAGCAGTACTTC.

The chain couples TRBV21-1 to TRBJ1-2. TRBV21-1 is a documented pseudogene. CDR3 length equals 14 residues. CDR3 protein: CASSLQAGKGGYTF. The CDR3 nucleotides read TGTGCCAGCAGCCTCCAGGCAGGCAAGGGTGGCTACACCTTC.

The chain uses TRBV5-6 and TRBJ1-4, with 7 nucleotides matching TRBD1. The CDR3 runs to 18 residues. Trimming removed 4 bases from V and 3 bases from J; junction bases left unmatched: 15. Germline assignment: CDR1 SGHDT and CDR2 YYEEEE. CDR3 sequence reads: CASSAARQGQPPNEKLFF. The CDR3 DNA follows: TGTGCCAGCAGCGCCGCAAGACAGGGACAGCCGCCTAATGAAAAACTGTTTTTT.

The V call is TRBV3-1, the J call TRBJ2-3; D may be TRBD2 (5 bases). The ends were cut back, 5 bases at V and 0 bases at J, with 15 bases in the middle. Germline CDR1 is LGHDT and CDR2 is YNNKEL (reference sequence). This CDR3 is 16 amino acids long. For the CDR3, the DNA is TGTGCCAGCAGCACTAGGGAACGAGCCAGCACAGATACGCAGTATTTT. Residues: CASSTRERASTDTQYF.

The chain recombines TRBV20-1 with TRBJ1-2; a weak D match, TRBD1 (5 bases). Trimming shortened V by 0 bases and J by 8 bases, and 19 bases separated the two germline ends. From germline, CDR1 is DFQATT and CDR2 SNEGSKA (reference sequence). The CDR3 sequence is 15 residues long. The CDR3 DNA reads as TGCAGTGCTAGAGATAAATCGGGGCAGCGTGGCGGCTACACCTTC. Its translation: CSARDKSGQRGGYTF.

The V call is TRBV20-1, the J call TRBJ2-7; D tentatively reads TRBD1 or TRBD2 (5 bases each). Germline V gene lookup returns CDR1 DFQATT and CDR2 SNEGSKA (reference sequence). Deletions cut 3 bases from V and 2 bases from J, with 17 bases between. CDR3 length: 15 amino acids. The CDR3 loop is CSASFREGVPYEQYF. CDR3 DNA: TGCAGTGCTAGCTTTCGGGAAGGGGTCCCCTACGAGCAGTACTTC.

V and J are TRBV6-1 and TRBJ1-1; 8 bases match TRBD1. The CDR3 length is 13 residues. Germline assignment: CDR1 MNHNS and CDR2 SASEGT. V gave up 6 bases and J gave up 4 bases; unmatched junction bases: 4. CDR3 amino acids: CASRLTGGTEAFF. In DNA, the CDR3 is TGTGCCAGCAGACTAACAGGGGGCACTGAAGCTTTCTTT.

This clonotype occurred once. The CDR3 bases are TGTGCCAGCAGGTCCCTGGCGGTGGGGATAGATACGCAGTATTTT. This sequence encodes CASRSLAVGIDTQYF. The chain recombines TRBV28 with TRBJ2-3; D is unclear. This CDR3 is 15 amino acids long. V was cut by 6 bases and J by 5 bases, with 18 bases left in between. Germline V gene sequence: CDR1 MDHEN, CDR2 SYDVKM.

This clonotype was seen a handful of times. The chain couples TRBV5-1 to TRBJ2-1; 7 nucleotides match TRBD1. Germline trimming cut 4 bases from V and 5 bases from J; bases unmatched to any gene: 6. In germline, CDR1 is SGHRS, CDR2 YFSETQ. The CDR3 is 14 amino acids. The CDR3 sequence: CASSQTGIHNEQFF. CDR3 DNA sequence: TGCGCCAGCAGCCAGACAGGGATCCACAATGAGCAGTTCTTC. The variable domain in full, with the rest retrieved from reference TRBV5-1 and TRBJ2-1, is KAGVTQTPRYLIKTRGQQVTLSCSPISGHRSVSWYQQTPGQGLQFLFEYFSETQRNKGNFPGRFSGRQFSNSRSEMNVSTLELGDSALYLCASSQTGIHNEQFFGPGTRLTVL.

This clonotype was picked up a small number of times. The chain's CDR3 is CAISVREGHNEQFF. In DNA form, the CDR3 reads TGTGCCATCAGTGTGCGGGAGGGCCATAATGAGCAGTTCTTC. This chain links TRBV10-3 with TRBJ2-1; 9 bases match TRBD2. The CDR3 sequence is 14 residues long. The V segment lost 4 bases and the J segment 7 bases; nucleotides outside the gene matches: 5. Germline loops: CDR1 ENHRY, CDR2 SYGVKD.

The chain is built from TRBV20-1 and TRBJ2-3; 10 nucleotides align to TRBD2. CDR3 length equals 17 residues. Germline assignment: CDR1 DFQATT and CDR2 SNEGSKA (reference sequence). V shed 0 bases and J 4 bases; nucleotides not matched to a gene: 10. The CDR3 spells CSARDFLSGRAPDTQYF. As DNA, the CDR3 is TGCAGTGCTAGAGACTTCCTAAGCGGGAGGGCCCCAGATACGCAGTATTTT.

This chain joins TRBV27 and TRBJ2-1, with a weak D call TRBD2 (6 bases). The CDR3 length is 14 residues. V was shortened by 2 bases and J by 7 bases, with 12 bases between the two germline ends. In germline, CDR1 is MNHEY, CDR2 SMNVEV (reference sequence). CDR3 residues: CASSLPGGKNEQFF. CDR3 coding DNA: TGTGCCAGCAGTTTACCGGGCGGGAAGAATGAGCAGTTCTTC.

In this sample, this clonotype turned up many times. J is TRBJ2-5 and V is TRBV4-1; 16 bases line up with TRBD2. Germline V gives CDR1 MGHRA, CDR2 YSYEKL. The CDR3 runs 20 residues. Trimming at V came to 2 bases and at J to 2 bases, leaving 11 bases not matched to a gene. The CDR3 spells CASSQTGLAGGPSTQETQYF. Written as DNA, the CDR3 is TGCGCCAGCAGCCAAACGGGACTAGCGGGAGGGCCCTCAACTCAAGAGACCCAGTACTTC.

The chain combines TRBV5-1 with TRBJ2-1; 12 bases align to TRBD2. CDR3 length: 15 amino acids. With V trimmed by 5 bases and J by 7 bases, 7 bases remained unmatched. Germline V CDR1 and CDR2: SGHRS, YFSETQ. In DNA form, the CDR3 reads TGCGCCAGCAGGTGGACTAGCGGGGTACGTAATGAGCAGTTCTTC. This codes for CASRWTSGVRNEQFF.

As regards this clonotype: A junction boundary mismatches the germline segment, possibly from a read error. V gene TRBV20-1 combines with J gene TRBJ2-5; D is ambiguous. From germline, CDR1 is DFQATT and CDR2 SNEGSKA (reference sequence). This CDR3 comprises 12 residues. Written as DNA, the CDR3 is TGCAGCGCTAGAGAATGGGTAGAGACCCAGTACTTC. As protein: CSAREWVETQYF.

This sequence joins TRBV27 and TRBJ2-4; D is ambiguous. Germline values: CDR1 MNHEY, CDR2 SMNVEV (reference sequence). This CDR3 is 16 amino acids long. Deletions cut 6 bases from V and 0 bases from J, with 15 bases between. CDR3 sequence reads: CASSSYKRLAKNIQYF. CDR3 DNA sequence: TGTGCCAGCAGCTCCTACAAAAGGCTAGCCAAAAACATTCAGTACTTC.

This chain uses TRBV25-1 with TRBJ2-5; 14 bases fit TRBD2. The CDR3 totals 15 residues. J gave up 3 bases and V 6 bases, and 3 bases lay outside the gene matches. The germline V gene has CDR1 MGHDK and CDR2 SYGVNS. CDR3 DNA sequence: TGTGCCAGCAGGGGACTAGCGGGGGTAGAAGAGACCCAGTACTTC. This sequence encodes CASRGLAGVEETQYF.

The CDR3 DNA sequence: TGTGCCAGCAGCTTGGAGGGGGCAGTGGACTCCTACGAGCAGTACTTC. Protein product: CASSLEGAVDSYEQYF. The genes are TRBV5-4 and TRBJ2-7; 7 nucleotides match TRBD1. Trimming cost V 0 bases and J 0 bases; bases outside gene matches: 6. CDR1 and CDR2 from the germline V gene are SGHNT and YYREEE (reference sequence). This CDR3 contains 16 residues. Drawing the rest from reference TRBV5-4 and TRBJ2-7, the complete variable domain is ETGVTQSPTHLIKTRGQQVTLRCSSQSGHNTVSWYQQALGQGPQFIFQYYREEENGRGNFPPRFSGLQFPNYSSELNVNALELDDSALYLCASSLEGAVDSYEQYFGPGTRLTVT.

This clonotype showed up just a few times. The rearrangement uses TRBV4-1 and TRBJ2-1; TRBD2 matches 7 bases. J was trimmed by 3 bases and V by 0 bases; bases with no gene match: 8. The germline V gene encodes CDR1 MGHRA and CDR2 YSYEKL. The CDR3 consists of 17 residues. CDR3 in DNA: TGCGCCAGCAGCCAAGATCCGGCGGGAGTTATCTACAATGAGCAGTTCTTC. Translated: CASSQDPAGVIYNEQFF.

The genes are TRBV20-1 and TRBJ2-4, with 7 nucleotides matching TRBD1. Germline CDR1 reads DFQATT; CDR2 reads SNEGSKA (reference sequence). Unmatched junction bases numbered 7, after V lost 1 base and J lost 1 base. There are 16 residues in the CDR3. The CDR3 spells CSARAKGAHAKNIQYF. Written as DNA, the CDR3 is TGCAGTGCTAGAGCGAAGGGGGCCCATGCCAAAAACATTCAGTACTTC.

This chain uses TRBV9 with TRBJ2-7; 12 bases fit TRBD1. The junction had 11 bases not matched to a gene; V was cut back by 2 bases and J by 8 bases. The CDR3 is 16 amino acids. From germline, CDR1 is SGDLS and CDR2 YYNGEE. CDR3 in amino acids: CASSVGTGGPYVQQYF. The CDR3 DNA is TGTGCCAGCAGCGTCGGGACAGGGGGCCCTTATGTTCAGCAGTACTTC. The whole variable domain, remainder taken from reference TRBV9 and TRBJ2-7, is DSGVTQTPKHLITATGQRVTLRCSPRSGDLSVYWYQQSLDQGLQFLIQYYNGEERAKGNILERFSAQQFPDLHSELNLSSLELGDSALYFCASSVGTGGPYVQQYFGPGTRLTVT.

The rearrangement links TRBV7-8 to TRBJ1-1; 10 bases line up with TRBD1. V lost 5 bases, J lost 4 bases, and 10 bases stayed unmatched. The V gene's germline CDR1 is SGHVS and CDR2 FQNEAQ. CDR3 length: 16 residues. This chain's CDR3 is CASSHRGQGMGTEAFF. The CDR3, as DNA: TGTGCCAGCAGCCACAGGGGACAGGGGATGGGCACTGAAGCTTTCTTT.

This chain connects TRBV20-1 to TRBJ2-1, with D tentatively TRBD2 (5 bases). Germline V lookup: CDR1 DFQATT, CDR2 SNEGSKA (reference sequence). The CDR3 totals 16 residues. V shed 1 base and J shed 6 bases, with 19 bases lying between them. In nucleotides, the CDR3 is TGCAGTGCTAGAGCCCCGGCCCAGCGGACGGGCAATGAGCAGTTCTTC. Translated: CSARAPAQRTGNEQFF.

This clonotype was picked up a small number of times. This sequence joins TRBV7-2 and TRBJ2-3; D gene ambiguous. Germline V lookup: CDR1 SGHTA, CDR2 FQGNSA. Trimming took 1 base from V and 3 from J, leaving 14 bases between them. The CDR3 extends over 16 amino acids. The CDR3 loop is CASSLVGSLRTDTQYF. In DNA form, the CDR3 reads TGTGCCAGCAGCTTAGTGGGGTCCTTGAGGACAGATACGCAGTATTTT.

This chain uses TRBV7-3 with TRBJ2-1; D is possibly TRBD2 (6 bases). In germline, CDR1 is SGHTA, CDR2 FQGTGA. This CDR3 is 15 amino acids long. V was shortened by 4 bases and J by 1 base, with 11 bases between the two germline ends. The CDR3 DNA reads TGTGCCAGCAGCTCGTCTAGCGCGTCCTACAATGAGCAGTTCTTC. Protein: CASSSSSASYNEQFF.

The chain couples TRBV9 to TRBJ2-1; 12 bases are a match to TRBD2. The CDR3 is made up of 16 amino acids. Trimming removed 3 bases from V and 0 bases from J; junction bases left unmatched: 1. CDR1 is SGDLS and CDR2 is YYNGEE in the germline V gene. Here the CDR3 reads CASSALAGGSYNEQFF. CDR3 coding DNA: TGTGCCAGCAGCGCACTAGCGGGAGGCTCCTACAATGAGCAGTTCTTC.